The source of this T cell receptor beta chain is a study of T-cell memory formation after mild COVID-19. This clonotype was found many times. Its antigen is undetermined. One entry per CDR3 protein results from TCRdb running MiXCR on the 5' RACE reads. The table has some 130,000 distinct CDR3 sequences, about 6.5% seen once. This CDR3 is 15 amino acids long. The ends lost 6 bases at V and 5 bases at J; junction bases unmatched: 10. General observations from the study: CD4/CD8 balance characterized clones contracting day 15 to 85, and CD4+ skew characterized later expanders. CD4+ contracting clones lay mainly in CM and EM, CD8+ ones in EMRA.

This TCR came from an adult woman who had mild COVID-19 (a few samples of this study predate the infection). Cell type and time point are not known. What was sequenced was PBMCs or a T cell subset sorted from them (not recorded which). The chain couples TRBV12-3 or TRBV12-4 to TRBJ1-5, with 7 bases matching TRBD1. The chain's CDR3 is CASSIRGGGHQPQHF. In DNA form, the CDR3 reads TGTGCCAGCAGCATCAGGGGAGGGGGCCATCAGCCCCAGCATTTT.